The 18 T cell receptor beta chains given below trace back to one sample, sequenced in a study of T cells in Graves' hyperthyroidism and ophthalmopathy. Using RNA transcripts as the source, TCR beta CDR3 regions were amplified. First-round RT-PCR with HTBI primers amplified the TCR CDR3 region. TCRdb reanalysed the multiplex PCR reads using MiXCR and keeps one entry per CDR3 protein. The sample has about 460,000 distinct CDR3 sequences, 22% seen once. Sequencing was performed on blood. These receptors all stem from a woman in her 70s with Graves' ophthalmopathy.

The J gene is TRBJ1-1, the V gene TRBV6-2 or TRBV6-3; D call uncertain. The CDR3 totals 11 residues. Germline CDR1 and CDR2: MNHEY and SVGEGT. V was pared by 11 bases and J by 1 base, with 8 bases between. CDR3 residues: CAPIKNTEAFF. DNA for the CDR3: TGTGCCCCAATTAAGAACACTGAAGCTTTCTTT.

V is TRBV19 and J is TRBJ2-3; D is possibly TRBD2 (7 bases). CDR3 length: 15 residues. Germline loops: CDR1 LNHDA, CDR2 SQIVND (reference sequence). The germline V and J ends were trimmed by 9 bases and 6 bases, with 22 bases remaining between them. The CDR3 DNA reads as TGTGCCAGCCACCCCCCCGGGGGGCATTGGGATACGCAGTATTTT. Amino acids: CASHPPGGHWDTQYF.

The chain combines TRBV19 with TRBJ2-2; D might be TRBD2 (6 bases). This CDR3 is 14 amino acids long. V lost 5 bases, J lost 3 bases, and 10 bases lay in between. Germline V gene lookup returns CDR1 LNHDA and CDR2 SQIVND (reference sequence). The CDR3 coding sequence is TGTGCCAGTAGTCGGGACTTCTACACCGGGGAGCTGTTTTTT. Translation gives CASSRDFYTGELFF.

This clonotype came up many times. This chain uses TRBV28 with TRBJ2-4; 10 bases are shared with TRBD1. Unmatched junction bases numbered 14, after V lost 10 bases and J lost 2 bases. Germline loops: CDR1 MDHEN, CDR2 SYDVKM. The CDR3 contains 17 residues. The CDR3 nucleotides are TGTGCCACCGCAGGGACAGGGGTGTTGGGAACCAAAAACATTCAGTACTTC. Translated: CATAGTGVLGTKNIQYF.

This clonotype was detected many times. V gene TRBV6-1 combines with J gene TRBJ1-2; 7 bases are a match to TRBD1. In germline, CDR1 is MNHNS, CDR2 SASEGT. V shed 6 bases, J shed 7 bases, and the junction held 23 bases outside the gene matches. CDR3 length equals 18 residues. The CDR3 DNA is TGTGCCAGCAGAAACTTTAACATCGGGACAGTCAACCCTCCTGGCTACACCTTC. Its protein product is CASRNFNIGTVNPPGYTF.

The J gene is TRBJ2-2, the V gene TRBV18; a weak D match, TRBD2 (5 bases). V was shortened by 1 base and J by 2 bases, with 11 bases between the two germline ends. The CDR3 totals 16 residues. Germline assignment: CDR1 KGHSH and CDR2 LQKENI. CDR3 coding DNA: TGTGCCAGCTCACCACTTATCGGACTCAACACCGGGGAGCTGTTTTTT. Translating it yields CASSPLIGLNTGELFF.

The chain links TRBV20-1 to TRBJ2-7; 11 nucleotides line up with TRBD2. V trimming: 3 bases; J trimming: 8 bases; junction bases outside the gene matches: 6. Germline assignment: CDR1 DFQATT and CDR2 SNEGSKA (reference sequence). CDR3 length equals 13 residues. Here the CDR3 DNA reads TGCAGTGCTAGTAGCGGGAGGGGGGGGAAGCAGTACTTC. It encodes CSASSGRGGKQYF.

This clonotype was recorded at least ten times. The chain joins TRBV7-2 to TRBJ2-7, with a tentative D call TRBD2 (5 bases). Deletions cut 2 bases from V and 0 bases from J, with 11 bases between. Germline assignment: CDR1 SGHTA and CDR2 FQGNSA. This CDR3 is 15 amino acids long. The CDR3 here is CASSLSRTVSYEQYF. The DNA of the CDR3 is TGTGCCAGCAGCTTATCTCGGACTGTCTCCTACGAGCAGTACTTC.

The chain joins TRBV12-3 or TRBV12-4 to TRBJ1-6; TRBD1 agrees at 8 bases. This CDR3 contains 12 residues. Trimming cost V 8 bases and J 13 bases; bases outside gene matches: 7. CDR3 nucleotides: TGTGCCAGCGGCAGGGGGCCTCATCCCCTCCACTTT. It is translated as CASGRGPHPLHF.

This clonotype occurred a few times. The rearrangement joins TRBV27 to TRBJ2-6, with D possibly matching TRBD2 (5 bases). With 4 bases removed from V and 0 bases from J, the gap between germline ends came to 16 bases. The CDR3 loop spans 18 amino acids. CDR1 is MNHEY, CDR2 SMNVEV, per germline (reference sequence). The CDR3 nucleotides read TGTGCCAGCAGTTCCCCCAGGAGCGGCGCCTCTGGGGCCAACGTCCTGACTTTC. Its protein is CASSSPRSGASGANVLTF.

This clonotype was counted many times. This chain joins TRBV7-2 and TRBJ1-5; D ambiguous. The V and J ends lost 5 bases and 6 bases respectively, with 11 bases between them. The CDR3 sequence is 13 residues long. Germline loops: CDR1 SGHTA, CDR2 FQGNSA. CDR3 DNA: TGTGCCAGCAGCCCCGGAGGGAGTCAGCCCCAGCATTTT. This translates into CASSPGGSQPQHF.

Many counts were recorded for this clonotype. CDR3 amino acids: CSARLGSGNTEAFF. In DNA form, the CDR3 reads TGCAGTGCTAGACTAGGGTCCGGGAACACTGAAGCTTTCTTT. The chain recombines TRBV20-1 with TRBJ1-1; D call uncertain. V was shortened by 2 bases and J by 1 base, with 11 bases between the two germline ends. The germline gives CDR1 DFQATT, CDR2 SNEGSKA (reference sequence). CDR3 length equals 14 residues.

V is TRBV20-1 and J is TRBJ1-5, with D maybe TRBD1 (5 bases). V was pared by 0 bases and J by 4 bases, with 13 bases between. From germline, CDR1 is DFQATT and CDR2 SNEGSKA (reference sequence). This CDR3 spans 15 amino acids. The CDR3 region is CSAREPGPTNQPQHF. The CDR3 coding sequence is TGCAGTGCTAGAGAACCGGGACCAACTAATCAGCCCCAGCATTTT.

About this clonotype: A much more abundant neighbour one base away suggests this may be a read error. The chain couples TRBV12-3 or TRBV12-4 to TRBJ2-7, with 7 bases fitting TRBD1. The trim removed 4 bases at V and 1 base at J, leaving 4 bases unmatched. This CDR3 is built from 14 residues. CDR3: CASSSDRISYEQYF. The CDR3 DNA reads as TGTGCCAGCAGTTCGGACAGGATTTCCTACGAGCAGTACTTC.

The chain recombines TRBV7-3 with TRBJ1-4, with D maybe TRBD1 (5 bases). The CDR3 has 14 residues. Trimming shortened V by 4 bases and J by 8 bases, and 14 bases separated the two germline ends. Germline V gene sequence: CDR1 SGHTA, CDR2 FQGTGA. CDR3 protein: CASSSTGGYEKLFF. CDR3 in DNA: TGTGCCAGCAGCTCAACGGGGGGGTACGAAAAACTGTTTTTT.

This clonotype was seen repeatedly, ten times or more. The V and J genes are TRBV28 and TRBJ2-5, with TRBD1 as a possible D gene (5 bases). Trimming took off 2 bases at V and 6 bases at J, with 13 bases between the two ends. CDR1 is MDHEN and CDR2 is SYDVKM in the germline V gene. The CDR3 length is 14 residues. The CDR3 sequence is CASSLAAGRKTQYF. CDR3 in DNA: TGTGCCAGCAGTTTAGCGGCAGGGCGTAAGACCCAGTACTTC.

This clonotype was picked up a small number of times. V is TRBV29-1 and J is TRBJ1-1; D is perhaps TRBD1 (5 bases). The CDR3 totals 13 residues. Germline V CDR1 and CDR2: SQVTM, ANQGSEA. Trimming took 4 bases from V and 4 from J, leaving 13 bases between them. CDR3 loop: CSVVEGVGTEAFF. The CDR3 DNA reads as TGCAGCGTTGTTGAAGGGGTGGGCACTGAAGCTTTCTTT.

This clonotype was found a few times. This chain connects TRBV28 to TRBJ2-7, with D possibly TRBD2 on 5 matching bases. There are 13 residues in the CDR3. Trimming took 5 bases from V and 7 from J, leaving 15 bases between them. Germline V gene data show CDR1 as MDHEN and CDR2 as SYDVKM. CDR3 DNA sequence: TGTGCCAGCAGTCCGGGATCTATGGTTGAGCAGTACTTC. Translated: CASSPGSMVEQYF.